The 12 T cell receptor beta chains given below trace back to one sample, sequenced in a study of cytomegalovirus exposure and HLA in healthy donors. Method: immunoSEQ multiplex PCR; TCRdb's copy keeps in-frame clones and lacks some. The table has some 79,000 clones, roughly 93% seen once. Input material: PBMCs. These receptors originate from a young woman in good health and CMV-seropositive.

The chain combines TRBV2 with TRBJ2-2; 14 bases are a match to TRBD2. J lost 2 bases, V lost 10 bases, and 9 bases had no gene match. The CDR3 is made up of 17 amino acids. CDR1 is SNHLY and CDR2 is FYNNEI in the germline V gene. This CDR3 reads CATSRTSGRPNTGELFF. The DNA of the CDR3 is TGTGCCACCTCCCGGACTAGCGGGAGGCCCAACACCGGGGAGCTGTTTTTT.

The chain carries TRBV7-2 and TRBJ2-1; 8 positions match TRBD2. V shed 1 base, J shed 12 bases, and the junction held 8 bases outside the gene matches. The length of the CDR3 is 14 residues. The germline gives CDR1 SGHTA, CDR2 FQGNSA. The CDR3 nucleotides read TGTGCCAGCAGCTTAGAGGCTAGCGGGTTGGGGCAGTTCTTC. Translating gives CASSLEASGLGQFF.

The chain joins TRBV28 to TRBJ1-2, with D hard to call. CDR3 length: 12 amino acids. The V end was cut by 2 bases, the J end by 8 bases, with 9 bases between. Germline CDR1 reads MDHEN; CDR2 reads SYDVKM. CDR3 residues: CASSLSQVGYTF. CDR3 nucleotide sequence: TGTGCCAGCAGTTTAAGCCAAGTAGGCTACACCTTC.

This sequence joins TRBV28 and TRBJ1-1; 8 bases map to TRBD1. The germline gives CDR1 MDHEN, CDR2 SYDVKM. The CDR3 runs 15 residues. Germline trimming cut 6 bases from V and 3 bases from J; bases unmatched to any gene: 9. Here the CDR3 DNA reads TGTGCCAGCAGGGCCATGACAGGGGTATACACTGAAGCTTTCTTT. Encoded protein: CASRAMTGVYTEAFF.

The chain carries TRBV27 and TRBJ1-1; 7 positions agree with TRBD1. The CDR3 has 15 amino acids. Unmatched junction bases numbered 6, after V lost 5 bases and J lost 0 bases. Germline V lookup: CDR1 MNHEY, CDR2 SMNVEV (reference sequence). This CDR3 reads CASSTRQGLNTEAFF. The CDR3 bases are TGTGCCAGCAGTACAAGACAGGGACTGAACACTGAAGCTTTCTTT.

This chain connects TRBV4-2 to TRBJ2-1; 11 bases map to TRBD2. The V gene's germline CDR1 is LGHNA and CDR2 YNFKEQ. Losses at the gene ends were 0 bases for V and 10 bases for J; bases not matched to a gene: 8. There are 16 residues in the CDR3. CDR3 sequence reads: CASSQDLSLAGGEQFF. The CDR3 coding sequence is TGTGCCAGCAGCCAAGATCTTAGTCTAGCGGGGGGCGAGCAGTTCTTC.

The rearrangement links TRBV10-2 to TRBJ2-3, with 9 nucleotides matching TRBD2. The CDR3 runs 16 residues. V trimming: 2 bases; J trimming: 3 bases; junction bases outside the gene matches: 6. Germline assignment: CDR1 WSHSY and CDR2 SAAADI. The CDR3 spells CASSEVAGAATDTQYF. CDR3 nucleotides: TGCGCCAGCAGTGAGGTAGCGGGGGCCGCGACAGATACGCAGTATTTT.

The J gene is TRBJ2-5, the V gene TRBV7-9; possibly TRBD1 for D (6 bases). The V gene lost 4 bases and the J gene lost 1 base, with 10 bases spanning the gap. Germline loops: CDR1 SEHNR, CDR2 FQNEAQ (reference sequence). The CDR3 consists of 14 residues. This CDR3 is CASSSSTGQETQYF. The CDR3, as DNA: TGTGCCAGCAGCTCATCGACAGGCCAAGAGACCCAGTACTTC.

V usage is TRBV20-1 and J usage is TRBJ1-2, with 8 bases fitting TRBD1. The CDR3 runs to 10 residues. Germline CDR1 reads DFQATT; CDR2 reads SNEGSKA (reference sequence). CDR3: CSHKRQGATF. The CDR3 DNA reads TGCAGCCACAAGCGTCAGGGGGCCACCTTC.

V is TRBV6-6 and J is TRBJ2-1; 9 bases agree with TRBD2. The V gene's germline CDR1 is MNHNY and CDR2 SVGAGI (reference sequence). V shed 5 bases, J shed 6 bases, and the junction held 8 bases outside the gene matches. This CDR3 spans 15 amino acids. CDR3 in DNA: TGTGCCAGCAGTCCGCTAGCGGGGTTCCCCAATGAGCAGTTCTTC. Translating gives CASSPLAGFPNEQFF.

The V gene is TRBV28, the J gene TRBJ1-3; 7 nucleotides line up with TRBD1. The CDR3 sequence is 14 residues long. Germline CDR1 is MDHEN and CDR2 is SYDVKM. V shed 3 bases and J 4 bases; nucleotides not matched to a gene: 3. In nucleotides, the CDR3 is TGTGCCAGCAGTTTCGGGACAGTAGGAAACACCATATATTTT. It is translated as CASSFGTVGNTIYF.

This sequence joins TRBV6-6 and TRBJ1-1; tentative D call: TRBD1 (6 bases). Germline values: CDR1 MNHNY, CDR2 SVGAGI (reference sequence). The germline V and J ends were trimmed by 4 bases and 0 bases, with 9 bases remaining between them. The CDR3 is 14 residues long. Written as DNA, the CDR3 is TGTGCCAGCAGTTCCAGGGGTCTGAACACTGAAGCTTTCTTT. Protein: CASSSRGLNTEAFF.